A single sample gave rise to the 30 T cell receptor beta chains below, sequenced in a study of cytomegalovirus exposure and HLA in healthy donors. The PCR used 60 Vbeta and 13 Jbeta primers. Clones were read by immunoSEQ multiplex PCR, and TCRdb kept only the in-frame ones, dropping some. The repertoire holds 120,000 or so clones, with 15% to 20% as singletons. The sequenced material came from PBMCs. These receptors were obtained from a female donor in good health and CMV-seropositive.

This chain joins TRBV15 and TRBJ1-2; the match to TRBD1 covers 9 bases. V lost 3 bases to trimming and J lost 5 bases; unmatched junction nucleotides: 10. This CDR3 has 16 amino acids. CDR1 and CDR2 (germline): LNHNV, YYDKDF (reference sequence). The CDR3 DNA is TGTGCCACCAGCAGTGGCGGGACAGGGATAGGGTATGGCTACACCTTC. This translates into CATSSGGTGIGYGYTF.

The genes are TRBV28 and TRBJ2-4; D uncertain. Trimming shortened V by 11 bases and J by 1 base, and 15 bases separated the two germline ends. Germline V gene data show CDR1 as MDHEN and CDR2 as SYDVKM. The CDR3 totals 14 residues. The DNA of the CDR3 is TGTGCCTCACACGCCCAGGCCGCCAAAAACATTCAGTACTTC. It codes for CASHAQAAKNIQYF.

The chain recombines TRBV19 with TRBJ1-2; tentatively, D is TRBD1 (5 bases). The germline gives CDR1 LNHDA, CDR2 SQIVND (reference sequence). Trimming stripped 6 bases from V and 4 bases from J, with 21 bases between. This CDR3 has 16 residues. The CDR3: CASSLGTLPRVYGYTF. In nucleotides, the CDR3 is TGTGCCAGTAGCCTGGGGACTCTACCTAGGGTCTATGGCTACACCTTC.

CDR3 amino acids: CASSPAGVAKNIQYF. CDR3 nucleotides: TGTGCCAGCAGTCCCGCGGGGGTAGCCAAAAACATTCAGTACTTC. The genes are TRBV27 and TRBJ2-4; 7 nucleotides match TRBD2. The V gene's germline CDR1 is MNHEY and CDR2 SMNVEV (reference sequence). The V gene end was trimmed by 5 bases and the J gene end by 0 bases; junction bases not matched to a gene: 4. The CDR3 consists of 15 residues.

This sequence joins TRBV28 and TRBJ1-2; D not certain. CDR3 length equals 15 residues. The V end lost 4 bases, the J end lost 5 bases, and 17 bases lay between the germline ends. The germline V gene encodes CDR1 MDHEN and CDR2 SYDVKM. For the CDR3, the DNA is TGTGCCAGCAGTTCCACCGGGTATCTTCTTTATGGCTACACCTTC. Amino acid sequence: CASSSTGYLLYGYTF.

The chain is built from TRBV7-9 and TRBJ2-3; 7 nucleotides align to TRBD1. V lost 5 bases to trimming and J lost 3 bases; unmatched junction nucleotides: 14. The germline V gene has CDR1 SEHNR and CDR2 FQNEAQ (reference sequence). The CDR3 is 17 amino acids. DNA of the CDR3: TGTGCCAGCAGCCGACAAACAGGGGCTCCAGGGACAGATACGCAGTATTTT. Protein sequence: CASSRQTGAPGTDTQYF.

The chain links TRBV4-2 to TRBJ2-5; no clear D gene. With 0 bases removed from V and 5 bases from J, the gap between germline ends came to 7 bases. Germline lookup yields CDR1 LGHNA and CDR2 YNFKEQ. The CDR3 totals 13 residues. The CDR3 sequence: CASSQDGEETQYF. The CDR3 nucleotides are TGTGCCAGCAGCCAAGATGGAGAGGAGACCCAGTACTTC.

This clone was seen a handful of times. The chain carries TRBV5-1 and TRBJ2-7; TRBD1 might be the D (6 bases). The CDR3 contains 15 residues. Germline V CDR1 and CDR2: SGHRS, YFSETQ. V lost 4 bases and J lost 2, with 16 bases in between. CDR3 sequence reads: CASSPDHRVAYEQYF. As DNA, the CDR3 is TGCGCCAGCAGCCCAGACCACAGGGTGGCCTACGAGCAGTACTTC.

This clone was recorded a few times. This chain connects TRBV7-2 to TRBJ1-1; no definite D call. V shed 1 base and J shed 7 bases, with 16 bases lying between them. The CDR3 has 15 amino acids. Germline CDR1 SGHTA, CDR2 FQGNSA. The CDR3 protein is CASSLGEGHKVEAFF. Written as DNA, the CDR3 is TGTGCCAGCAGCTTAGGCGAGGGTCACAAAGTTGAAGCTTTCTTT.

V and J are TRBV5-1 and TRBJ2-3; 9 bases map to TRBD2. CDR3 size: 15 residues. V was clipped by 3 bases and J by 2 bases; unmatched bases: 4. From germline, CDR1 is SGHRS and CDR2 YFSETQ. CDR3 protein: CASSWGTSLTDTQYF. The CDR3 DNA reads as TGCGCCAGCAGCTGGGGGACTAGCCTCACAGATACGCAGTATTTT.

This clone was seen a few times. The chain uses TRBV4-2 and TRBJ2-7; 9 positions match TRBD1. Germline CDR1 LGHNA, CDR2 YNFKEQ. This CDR3 contains 14 residues. V trimming: 3 bases; J trimming: 1 base; junction bases outside the gene matches: 1. The DNA of the CDR3 is TGTGCCAGCAGCCAGACAGGGGGATCCTACGAGCAGTACTTC. It translates to CASSQTGGSYEQYF.

The table lists this clone with a few counts. The chain has TRBV28 and TRBJ2-5, with D possibly being TRBD1 (5 bases). The germline gives CDR1 MDHEN, CDR2 SYDVKM. The CDR3 is made up of 15 amino acids. The V end lost 6 bases, the J end lost 2 bases, and 16 bases lay between the germline ends. CDR3 sequence (DNA): TGTGCCAGCAGCCCCAATACAGGTTTACAAGAGACCCAGTACTTC. As protein: CASSPNTGLQETQYF.

The rearrangement uses TRBV29-1 and TRBJ2-3, with 7 bases identical to TRBD1. Looked up from germline, CDR1 is SQVTM and CDR2 is ANQGSEA. The trim removed 6 bases at V and 2 bases at J, leaving 5 bases unmatched. The CDR3 is made up of 13 amino acids. Written as DNA, the CDR3 is TGCAGCGTAGGGGGCCGGGTCACAGATACGCAGTATTTT. Translated: CSVGGRVTDTQYF.

This chain uses TRBV7-8 with TRBJ2-1, with 16 bases that match TRBD2. Germline V gene data show CDR1 as SGHVS and CDR2 as FQNEAQ. V gave up 5 bases and J gave up 8 bases; unmatched junction bases: 12. This CDR3 has 18 amino acids. This chain's CDR3 is CASSAVFGTSGGADEQFF. CDR3 nucleotide sequence: TGTGCCAGCAGCGCCGTCTTTGGGACTAGCGGGGGGGCCGATGAGCAGTTCTTC.

This rearrangement joins TRBV19 to TRBJ1-2; D may be TRBD1 (5 bases). The V gene's germline CDR1 is LNHDA and CDR2 SQIVND (reference sequence). The germline V and J ends were trimmed by 5 bases and 3 bases, with 7 bases remaining between them. This CDR3 region has 12 residues. CDR3 sequence: CASSSGDYGYTF. In DNA, the CDR3 is TGTGCCAGTAGTTCGGGGGACTATGGCTACACCTTC.

This chain connects TRBV27 to TRBJ2-5; weak D call: TRBD1 (6 bases). The CDR3 extends over 15 amino acids. Trimming stripped 5 bases from V and 5 bases from J, with 18 bases between. Germline lookup yields CDR1 MNHEY and CDR2 SMNVEV (reference sequence). The CDR3 loop reads CASSVWTAGSETQYF. DNA of the CDR3: TGTGCCAGCAGTGTTTGGACAGCTGGATCGGAGACCCAGTACTTC.

This clone was counted between two and nine times. This rearrangement joins TRBV4-2 to TRBJ1-1, with D uncertain. V lost 0 bases and J lost 1, with 12 bases in between. This CDR3 spans 16 amino acids. CDR1 LGHNA and CDR2 YNFKEQ come from the germline V gene. CDR3 sequence reads: CASSQELAGGNTEAFF. The CDR3, as DNA: TGTGCCAGCAGCCAAGAACTGGCAGGTGGGAACACTGAAGCTTTCTTT.

In its sample, this clone was seen a few times. The V and J genes are TRBV27 and TRBJ2-7; a possible D gene is TRBD2 (6 bases). CDR3 length equals 15 residues. Per the germline V gene, CDR1 is MNHEY and CDR2 is SMNVEV (reference sequence). Trimming stripped 0 bases from V and 5 bases from J, with 14 bases between. CDR3: CASSLSNLRGNEQYF. The CDR3 DNA reads TGTGCCAGCAGTTTATCGAATTTACGGGGGAACGAGCAGTACTTC.

The genes are TRBV5-1 and TRBJ1-2; D unclear. Per germline, CDR1 SGHRS and CDR2 YFSETQ. The CDR3 has 13 amino acids. V was pared by 0 bases and J by 3 bases, with 6 bases between. The chain's CDR3 is CASSLGRYYGYTF. DNA of the CDR3: TGCGCCAGCAGCTTGGGGAGATACTATGGCTACACCTTC.

This clone was counted only a few times. This chain uses TRBV6-4 with TRBJ1-5; a weak D match, TRBD1 (5 bases). V was trimmed by 3 bases and J by 0 bases, leaving 6 bases between them. CDR1 and CDR2 (germline): MRHNA, SNTAGT. The CDR3 loop spans 14 amino acids. CDR3 sequence: CASSEDSSNQPQHF. The CDR3 DNA reads TGTGCCAGCAGTGAAGACAGTAGCAATCAGCCCCAGCATTTT.

This rearrangement joins TRBV15 to TRBJ2-3; 10 bases agree with TRBD2. J was trimmed by 4 bases and V by 2 bases; bases with no gene match: 12. The CDR3 spans 18 residues. Germline V gene lookup returns CDR1 LNHNV and CDR2 YYDKDF (reference sequence). The CDR3 spells CATSRLQASSGGADTQYF. The CDR3 nucleotides are TGTGCCACCAGCAGATTGCAGGCTTCTAGCGGGGGTGCAGATACGCAGTATTTT. Full variable domain (missing parts from reference TRBV15 and TRBJ2-3): DAMVIQNPRYQVTQFGKPVTLSCSQTLNHNVMYWYQQKSSQAPKLLFHYYDKDFNNEADTPDNFQSRRPNTSFCFLDIRSPGLGDTAMYLCATSRLQASSGGADTQYFGPGTRLTVL.

The chain joins TRBV7-3 to TRBJ2-5; TRBD2 matches 11 bases. V lost 3 bases and J lost 5; bases outside the gene matches: 5. The CDR3 runs 15 residues. CDR1 is SGHTA and CDR2 is FQGTGA in the germline V gene. Here the CDR3 reads CASSFIAGGLETQYF. The DNA for the CDR3 is TGTGCCAGCAGCTTCATAGCGGGAGGGCTGGAGACCCAGTACTTC.

The chain recombines TRBV7-9 with TRBJ2-7; D possibly corresponds to TRBD2 (5 bases). This CDR3 is built from 15 residues. Trimming took off 7 bases at V and 3 bases at J, with 19 bases between the two ends. Germline assignment: CDR1 SEHNR and CDR2 FQNEAQ (reference sequence). In nucleotides, the CDR3 is TGTGCCAGCACCTACAACGTAGCGAAGGACTACGAGCAGTACTTC. This gives the protein CASTYNVAKDYEQYF.

In its sample, this clone was seen a few times. This chain links TRBV5-1 with TRBJ2-7; 9 bases line up with TRBD2. With 4 bases clipped from V and 2 bases from J, the junction kept 10 bases outside the gene matches. This CDR3 spans 16 amino acids. Germline V gene data show CDR1 as SGHRS and CDR2 as YFSETQ. The CDR3 nucleotides read TGCGCCAGCAGCCTCACAGCGGGAGGTCGTCCCTACGAGCAGTACTTC. Protein sequence: CASSLTAGGRPYEQYF.

CDR3 in amino acids: CASRLAGVYEQYF. CDR3 sequence (DNA): TGTGCCAGCAGACTAGCGGGAGTGTACGAGCAGTACTTC. The rearrangement uses TRBV6-5 and TRBJ2-7; 11 bases are a match to TRBD2. The CDR3 is made up of 13 amino acids. CDR1 MNHEY and CDR2 SVGAGI come from the germline V gene. V was pared by 6 bases and J by 4 bases, with 2 bases of the junction left unmatched.

The V call is TRBV28, the J call TRBJ2-7, with 9 bases aligning to TRBD1. The CDR3 spans 15 residues. J gave up 6 bases and V 6 bases, and 12 bases lay outside the gene matches. Germline V gene sequence: CDR1 MDHEN, CDR2 SYDVKM. CDR3 sequence: CASSVASDRGAEQYF. The CDR3 region has the DNA TGTGCCAGCAGCGTAGCATCGGACAGGGGTGCCGAGCAGTACTTC.

The CDR3 DNA sequence: TGTGCCACCAGCAGCCCGGGTGCAGGGGGCGAAGAGACCCAGTACTTC. It yields the protein CATSSPGAGGEETQYF. The chain recombines TRBV15 with TRBJ2-5; 8 positions match TRBD1. This CDR3 contains 16 residues. Per germline, CDR1 LNHNV and CDR2 YYDKDF (reference sequence). The trim removed 3 bases at V and 3 bases at J, leaving 9 bases unmatched.

This clone occurred a few times. The chain combines TRBV7-2 with TRBJ1-1, with 8 bases fitting TRBD1. The J segment lost 5 bases and the V segment lost 0 bases, leaving 14 bases of the junction unmatched. The CDR3 runs to 18 residues. The germline V gene encodes CDR1 SGHTA and CDR2 FQGNSA. CDR3 in amino acids: CASSLAGGAGGTGTEAFF. For the CDR3, the DNA is TGTGCCAGCAGCTTAGCAGGGGGGGCAGGGGGCACAGGGACTGAAGCTTTCTTT.

In this sample, this clone turned up a few times. The V call is TRBV4-1, the J call TRBJ1-5; D is undetermined. V lost 0 bases and J lost 4, with 10 bases in between. The V gene's germline CDR1 is MGHRA and CDR2 YSYEKL. The length of the CDR3 is 15 residues. The CDR3 nucleotides read TGCGCCAGCAGCCAAGATAGCCTGATGAATCAGCCCCAGCATTTT. The encoded protein is CASSQDSLMNQPQHF.

The rearrangement joins TRBV27 to TRBJ2-7; 11 bases fit TRBD2. The ends lost 8 bases at V and 2 bases at J; junction bases unmatched: 11. The CDR3 runs to 16 residues. Germline CDR1 and CDR2: MNHEY and SMNVEV (reference sequence). The CDR3: CASGQIGTSGTYEQYF. CDR3 DNA: TGTGCCAGCGGACAAATCGGGACTAGCGGTACCTACGAGCAGTACTTC.